The T cell receptor (beta chain) under discussion was sequenced for a study of blood T cell repertoires in COVID-19 (dated by TCRdb to between 2020 and 2021). Some background on the complete study: The collaborator samples originated in the United States, Italy and Spain and spanned the acute and convalescent phases of COVID-19. The samples were drawn from the first 160 participants of the ongoing ImmuneRACE study and from 1,254 subjects provided by 6 global collaborators. Where available, HLA class I and class II types were obtained from metadata supplied by the sample provider rather than from assay-based typing. The sample metadata nearly always contained a de-identified subject ID, COVID-19 status, age in years and sex. Subjects who had been exposed to COVID-19, were actively infected with it, or had recovered from it provided the deeply sampled blood TCRbeta repertoires that made up the dataset. The prospective study material was composed of cDNA or gDNA derived from T cells, B-cell-depleted T cells, or PBMCs. The repertoires were released in a freely available public database meant as a resource for research on the immune response to SARS-CoV-2. Summary of the overall study and its limitations: The quantity of clinical and demographic metadata differed by source and by participant and was supplied without curation.

The immunoSEQ Assay, a bias-controlled multiplex PCR, was used to amplify TCRbeta CDR3 regions from genomic DNA. Processing in the source paper ran as follows. The number of nucleated cells in each sample was estimated by amplification of reference gene primers within the assay. To quantify the absolute abundance of each unique TCRbeta CDR3 rearrangement, sequence reads were collapsed and filtered. For each sample, productive Simpson clonality was calculated as the square root of Simpson's diversity index across productive rearrangements. The source is immuneACCESS, and TCRdb retained only in-frame sequences with V and J called. Part of the clones is not carried over; for the studies checked, unresolved V genes explain less than half of this, and the remainder is unexplained. That table furnishes V, J and clone size, whereas the DNA furnished D and trimming. The sample yields 410,000 or so clones; 75% to 90% were counted once. Of the sample, under 2% is held by the ten largest clones.

The CDR3 spans 15 residues, from the cysteine through the phenylalanine. Only the CDR3 DNA is retained, 45 bases long and in frame from the first base. For CDR1 and CDR2, the germline V gene (reference sequence) lists LNHDA and SQIVND. Unmatched junction bases come to 13, with V trimmed by 10 bases and J by 6 bases. In the case of this clone: This receptor's antigen is unknown. There are no base qualities to consult, and no much larger clone falls within one base.

At one collaborating source in Seattle, patients were enrolled during active infection and were followed longitudinally through the course of disease. Whole blood was collected in K2EDTA tubes by collaborating institutions according to the institutions' own protocols. Collaborator samples were shipped for TCRbeta analysis as frozen whole blood, isolated PBMCs, or DNA extracted from either sample type. The specimen was peripheral blood. The chain couples TRBV19 to TRBJ2-1, and TRBD1 aligns with 9 junction nucleotides. This sequence originates from a woman in her 40s with COVID-19, enrolled during active disease. The nucleotides read TGTGCCACCCTACGGGCGGGACAGGGAGGCAATGAGCAGTTCTTC. It translates to CATLRAGQGGNEQFF. With the rest looked up from the reference TRBV19 and TRBJ2-1 genes rather than sequenced, the full variable domain is DGGITQSPKYLFRKEGQNVTLSCEQNLNHDAMYWYRQDPGQGLRLIYYSQIVNDFQKGDIAEGYSVSREKKESFPLTVTSAQKNPTAFYLCATLRAGQGGNEQFFGPGTRLTVL.